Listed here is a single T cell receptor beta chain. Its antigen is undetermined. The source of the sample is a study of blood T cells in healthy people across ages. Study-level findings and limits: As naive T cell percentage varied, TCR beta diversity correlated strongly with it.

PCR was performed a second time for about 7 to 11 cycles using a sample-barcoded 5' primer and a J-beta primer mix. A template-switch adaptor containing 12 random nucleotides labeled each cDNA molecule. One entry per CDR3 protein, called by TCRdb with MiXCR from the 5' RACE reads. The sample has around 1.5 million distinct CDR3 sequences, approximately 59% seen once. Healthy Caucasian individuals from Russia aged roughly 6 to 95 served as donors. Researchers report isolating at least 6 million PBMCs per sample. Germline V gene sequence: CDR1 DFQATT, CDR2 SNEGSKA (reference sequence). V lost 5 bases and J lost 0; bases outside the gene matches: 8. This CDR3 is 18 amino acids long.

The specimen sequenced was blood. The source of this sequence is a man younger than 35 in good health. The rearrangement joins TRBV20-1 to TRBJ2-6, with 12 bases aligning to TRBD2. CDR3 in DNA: TGCAGTGCTCCACTCCTAGCGGGGGGGAGCTCTGGGGCCAACGTCCTGACTTTC. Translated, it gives CSAPLLAGGSSGANVLTF.